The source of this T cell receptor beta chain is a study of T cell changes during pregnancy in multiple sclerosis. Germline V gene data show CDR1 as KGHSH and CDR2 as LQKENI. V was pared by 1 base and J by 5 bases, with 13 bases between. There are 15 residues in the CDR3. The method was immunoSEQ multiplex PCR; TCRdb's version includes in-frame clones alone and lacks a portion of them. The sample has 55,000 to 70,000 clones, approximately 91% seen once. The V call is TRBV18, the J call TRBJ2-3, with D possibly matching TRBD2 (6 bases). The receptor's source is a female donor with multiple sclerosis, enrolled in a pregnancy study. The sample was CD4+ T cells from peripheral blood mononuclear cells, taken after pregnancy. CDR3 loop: CASSPLSGVGDTQYF. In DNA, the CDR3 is TGTGCCAGCTCACCACTCTCGGGAGTGGGAGATACGCAGTATTTT.